This T cell receptor (beta chain) was profiled in a study of blood T cell repertoires in COVID-19. About the research overall: Italy, Spain and the United States were the sources of the convalescent and acute COVID-19 samples.

CDR1 MNHEY and CDR2 SVGEGT come from the germline V gene. V shed 2 bases and J shed 5 bases, with 9 bases lying between them. The CDR3 is 14 amino acids. Source study methods: For nucleated cells, counts were estimated from reference gene primer amplification. Repertoires were generated with immunoSEQ multiplex PCR, while TCRdb's copy carries only in-frame clones and drops some. The V and J calls and the clone size are those of that table, but D and trimming were determined from the DNA. The table has over 600,000 clones, 75% to 90% seen once. V gene TRBV6-2 or TRBV6-3 combines with J gene TRBJ2-2; D possibly corresponds to TRBD1 (5 bases). Specimen: peripheral blood. The receptor comes from a young woman with acute or convalescent COVID-19. The CDR3 region is CASSYKGETGELFF. The CDR3 DNA reads TGTGCCAGCAGTTACAAAGGGGAAACCGGGGAGCTGTTTTTT.